Following are 5 T cell receptor beta chains from one sample sequenced in a study of graft-versus-host responses after intestinal transplantation. Antigens for these TCRs are unknown. Sequenced by immunoSEQ multiplex PCR; TCRdb stores in-frame clones only, minus some. The data show tens of thousands of clones, with around 93% seen just once and approximately 2% held by the top ten. The sequencing used unstimulated CD8+ T cells sorted from spleen or lymph node cells, collected before intestinal transplant. The source of these receptors is a human donor who received an intestinal transplant.

The chain employs TRBV11-2 and TRBJ1-3; possible D gene TRBD1, 5 bases. V dropped 5 bases and J dropped 2 bases, with 13 bases sitting between them. The CDR3 covers 15 residues. CDR1 SGHAT and CDR2 FQNNGV come from the germline V gene. The CDR3 is CASSPQRRAGNTIYF. In DNA form, the CDR3 reads TGTGCCAGCAGCCCTCAACGCAGGGCTGGAAACACCATATATTTT.

CDR3 sequence reads: CASSSPPTGHSYEQYF. The CDR3 bases are TGTGCCAGCAGCTCCCCCCCTACAGGGCACTCCTACGAGCAGTACTTC. V usage is TRBV7-9 and J usage is TRBJ2-7; a weak D match, TRBD1 (6 bases). Germline V gene data show CDR1 as SEHNR and CDR2 as FQNEAQ (reference sequence). V gave up 4 bases and J gave up 0 bases, with 16 bases separating them. The CDR3 extends over 16 amino acids. Full variable domain (remainder filled in from reference TRBV7-9 and TRBJ2-7): DTGVSQNPRHKITKRGQNVTFRCDPISEHNRLYWYRQTLGQGPEFLTYFQNEAQLEKSRLLSDRFSAERPKGSFSTLEIQRTEQGDSAMYLCASSSPPTGHSYEQYFGPGTRLTVT.

A few counts support this clone. V gene TRBV5-8 combines with J gene TRBJ1-6; 8 bases map to TRBD1. V shed 0 bases, J shed 13 bases, and the junction held 6 bases outside the gene matches. Germline-derived CDR1 and CDR2 are SGHTS and YDEGEE. The CDR3 spans 14 residues. CDR3 DNA sequence: TGTGCCAGCAGCTTGGGGACAGGGAACTTCCCCCTCCACTTT. It yields the protein CASSLGTGNFPLHF.

This clone is a singleton in its sample. The V and J genes are TRBV10-1 and TRBJ1-1; tentative D call: TRBD1 (5 bases). This CDR3 is 16 amino acids long. V was shortened by 6 bases and J by 5 bases, with 22 bases between the two germline ends. Germline V gene sequence: CDR1 WNHNN, CDR2 SYGVQD (reference sequence). This CDR3 is CASREDTNWGRTEAFF. The CDR3 region has the DNA TGCGCCAGCAGAGAAGATACAAATTGGGGGAGGACTGAAGCTTTCTTT.

This rearrangement joins TRBV6-5 to TRBJ1-5, with D uncertain. CDR3 size: 14 residues. V lost 0 bases and J lost 5, with 8 bases in between. The V gene's germline CDR1 is MNHEY and CDR2 SVGAGI. The CDR3 DNA reads TGTGCCAGCAGTTACTCTGGCGGGGATCAGCCCCAGCATTTT. This sequence encodes CASSYSGGDQPQHF.